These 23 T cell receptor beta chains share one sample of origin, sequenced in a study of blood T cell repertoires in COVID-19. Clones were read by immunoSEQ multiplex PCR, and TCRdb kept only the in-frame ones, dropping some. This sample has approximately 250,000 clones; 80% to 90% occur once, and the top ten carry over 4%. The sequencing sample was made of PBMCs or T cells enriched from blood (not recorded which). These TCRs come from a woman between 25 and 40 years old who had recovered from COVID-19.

The CDR3 region has the DNA TGTGCCGAAATAAACTGGTATCCATCCTACGAGCAGTACTTC. It yields the protein CAEINWYPSYEQYF. The gene calls are TRBV19 and TRBJ2-7; D remains unclear. The V end was cut by 11 bases, the J end by 1 base, with 18 bases between. This CDR3 has 14 residues. Germline V lookup: CDR1 LNHDA, CDR2 SQIVND (reference sequence).

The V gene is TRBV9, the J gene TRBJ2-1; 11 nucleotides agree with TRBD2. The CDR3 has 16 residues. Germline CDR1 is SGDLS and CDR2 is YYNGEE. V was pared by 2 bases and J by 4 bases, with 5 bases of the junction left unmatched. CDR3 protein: CASSVETSGIYNEQFF. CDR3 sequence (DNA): TGTGCCAGCAGCGTGGAGACTAGCGGGATTTACAATGAGCAGTTCTTC.

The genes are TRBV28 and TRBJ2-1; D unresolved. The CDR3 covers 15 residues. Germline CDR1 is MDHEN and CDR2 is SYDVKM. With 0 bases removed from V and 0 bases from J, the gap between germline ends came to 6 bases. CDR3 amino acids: CASSLWAYSYNEQFF. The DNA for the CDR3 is TGTGCCAGCAGTTTATGGGCTTACTCCTACAATGAGCAGTTCTTC.

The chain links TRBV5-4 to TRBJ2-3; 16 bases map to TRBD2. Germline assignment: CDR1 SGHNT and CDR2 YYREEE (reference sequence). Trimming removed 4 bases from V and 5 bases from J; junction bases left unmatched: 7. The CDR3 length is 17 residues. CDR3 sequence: CASSTGLAGGPGDTQYF. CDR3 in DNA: TGTGCCAGCAGCACGGGACTAGCGGGAGGGCCAGGAGATACGCAGTATTTT. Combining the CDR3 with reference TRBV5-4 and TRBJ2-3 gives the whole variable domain ETGVTQSPTHLIKTRGQQVTLRCSSQSGHNTVSWYQQALGQGPQFIFQYYREEENGRGNFPPRFSGLQFPNYSSELNVNALELDDSALYLCASSTGLAGGPGDTQYFGPGTRLTVL.

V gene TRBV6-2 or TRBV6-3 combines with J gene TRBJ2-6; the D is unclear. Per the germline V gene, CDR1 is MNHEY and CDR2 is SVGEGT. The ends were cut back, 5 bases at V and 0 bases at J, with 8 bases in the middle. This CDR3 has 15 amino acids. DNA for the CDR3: TGTGCCAGCAGTCCAGGTTCCTCTGGGGCCAACGTCCTGACTTTC. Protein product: CASSPGSSGANVLTF.

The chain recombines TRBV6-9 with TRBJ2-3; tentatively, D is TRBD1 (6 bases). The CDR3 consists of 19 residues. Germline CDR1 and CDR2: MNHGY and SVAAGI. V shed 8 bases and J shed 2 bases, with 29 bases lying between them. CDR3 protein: CASLLRQDRDNHDTDTQYF. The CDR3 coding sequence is TGTGCCAGCCTGCTTCGCCAGGACAGAGATAACCATGACACAGATACGCAGTATTTT.

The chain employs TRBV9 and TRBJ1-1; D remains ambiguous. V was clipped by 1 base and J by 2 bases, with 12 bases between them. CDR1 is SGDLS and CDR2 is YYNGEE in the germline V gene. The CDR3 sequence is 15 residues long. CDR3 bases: TGTGCCAGCAGCGTAAGACCCACAGTTAACACTGAAGCTTTCTTT. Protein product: CASSVRPTVNTEAFF. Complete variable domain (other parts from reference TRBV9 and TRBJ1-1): DSGVTQTPKHLITATGQRVTLRCSPRSGDLSVYWYQQSLDQGLQFLIQYYNGEERAKGNILERFSAQQFPDLHSELNLSSLELGDSALYFCASSVRPTVNTEAFFGQGTRLTVV.

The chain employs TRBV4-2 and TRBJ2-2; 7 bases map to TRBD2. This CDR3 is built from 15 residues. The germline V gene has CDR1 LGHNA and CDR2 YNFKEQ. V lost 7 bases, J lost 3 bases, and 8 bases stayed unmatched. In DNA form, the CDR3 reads TGTGCCAGCAACCGGGAGGCAGTGGACACCGGGGAGCTGTTTTTT. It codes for CASNREAVDTGELFF.

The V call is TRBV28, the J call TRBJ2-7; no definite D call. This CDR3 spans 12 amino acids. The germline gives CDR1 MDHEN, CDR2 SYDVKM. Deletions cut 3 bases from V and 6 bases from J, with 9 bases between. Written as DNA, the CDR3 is TGTGCCAGCAGTTTGGCGGTAGGCGAGCAGTACTTC. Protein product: CASSLAVGEQYF.

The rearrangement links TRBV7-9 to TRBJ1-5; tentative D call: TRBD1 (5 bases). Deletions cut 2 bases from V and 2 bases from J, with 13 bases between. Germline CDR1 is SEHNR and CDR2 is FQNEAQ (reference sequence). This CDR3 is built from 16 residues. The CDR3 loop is CASSLRSREGNQPQHF. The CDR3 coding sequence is TGTGCCAGCAGCTTAAGGTCCAGGGAGGGCAATCAGCCCCAGCATTTT.

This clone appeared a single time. The CDR3 spells CASSLSGQGNEQFF. The CDR3 DNA sequence: TGTGCCAGCAGCTTATCGGGACAGGGGAATGAGCAGTTCTTC. J is TRBJ2-1 and V is TRBV7-3, with TRBD1 identical over 10 bases. Germline V gene data show CDR1 as SGHTA and CDR2 as FQGTGA. V lost 2 bases to trimming and J lost 7 bases; unmatched junction nucleotides: 2. CDR3 length: 14 amino acids.

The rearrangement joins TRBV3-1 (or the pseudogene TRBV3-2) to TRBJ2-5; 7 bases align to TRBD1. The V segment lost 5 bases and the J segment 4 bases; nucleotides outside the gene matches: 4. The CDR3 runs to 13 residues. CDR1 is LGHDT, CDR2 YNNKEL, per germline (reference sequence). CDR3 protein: CASSIQGIETQYF. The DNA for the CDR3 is TGTGCCAGCAGCATACAGGGGATAGAGACCCAGTACTTC.

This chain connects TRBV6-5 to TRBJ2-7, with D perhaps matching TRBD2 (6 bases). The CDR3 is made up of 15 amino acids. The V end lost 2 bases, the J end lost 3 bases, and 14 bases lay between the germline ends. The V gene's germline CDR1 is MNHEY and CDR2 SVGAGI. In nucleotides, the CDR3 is TGTGCCAGCAGTTACCGCGGGACCCGTAGCTACGAGCAGTACTTC. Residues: CASSYRGTRSYEQYF.

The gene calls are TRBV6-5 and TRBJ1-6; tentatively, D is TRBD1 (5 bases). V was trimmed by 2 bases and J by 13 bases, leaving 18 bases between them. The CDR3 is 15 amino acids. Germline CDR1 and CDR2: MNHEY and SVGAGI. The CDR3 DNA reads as TGTGCCAGCAGTTACCCGCCAGGGAGGGCTGGGCCCCTCCACTTT. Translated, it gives CASSYPPGRAGPLHF.

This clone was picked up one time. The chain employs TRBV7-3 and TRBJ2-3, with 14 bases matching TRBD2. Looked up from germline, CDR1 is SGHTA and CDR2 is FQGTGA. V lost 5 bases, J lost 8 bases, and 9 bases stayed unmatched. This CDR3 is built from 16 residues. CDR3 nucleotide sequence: TGTGCCAGCAGCACGGGACTAGCGGGAGTTTCGGGTACGCAGTATTTT. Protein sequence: CASSTGLAGVSGTQYF.

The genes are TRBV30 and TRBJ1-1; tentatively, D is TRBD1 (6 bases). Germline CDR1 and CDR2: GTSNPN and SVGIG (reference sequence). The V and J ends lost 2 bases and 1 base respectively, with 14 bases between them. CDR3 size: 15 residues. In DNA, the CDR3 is TGTGCCTGGAGTTTATTCCAAGGGGGGAACACTGAAGCTTTCTTT. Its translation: CAWSLFQGGNTEAFF.

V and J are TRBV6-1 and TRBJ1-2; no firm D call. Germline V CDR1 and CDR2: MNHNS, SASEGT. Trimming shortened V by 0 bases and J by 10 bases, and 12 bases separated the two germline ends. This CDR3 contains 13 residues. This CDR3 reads CASSEAQQEVYTF. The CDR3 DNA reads TGTGCCAGCAGTGAAGCACAGCAGGAGGTCTACACCTTC.

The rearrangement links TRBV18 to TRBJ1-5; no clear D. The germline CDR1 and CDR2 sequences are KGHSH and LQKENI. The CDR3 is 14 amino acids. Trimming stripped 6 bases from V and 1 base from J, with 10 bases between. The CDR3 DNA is TGTGCCAGCTCCCAGGCAAGCAGCAATCAGCCCCAGCATTTT. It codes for CASSQASSNQPQHF.

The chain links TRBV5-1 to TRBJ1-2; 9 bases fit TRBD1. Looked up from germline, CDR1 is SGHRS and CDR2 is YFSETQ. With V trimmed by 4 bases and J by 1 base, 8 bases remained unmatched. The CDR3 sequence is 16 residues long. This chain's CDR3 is CASSPGQGPGNYGYTF. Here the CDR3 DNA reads TGCGCCAGCAGCCCGGGACAGGGTCCCGGTAACTATGGCTACACCTTC.

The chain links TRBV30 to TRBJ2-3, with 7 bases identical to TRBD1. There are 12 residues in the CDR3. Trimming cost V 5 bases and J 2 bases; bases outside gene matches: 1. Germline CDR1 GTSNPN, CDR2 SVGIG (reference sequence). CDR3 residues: CAWGTVTDTQYF. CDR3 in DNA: TGTGCCTGGGGGACAGTCACAGATACGCAGTATTTT.

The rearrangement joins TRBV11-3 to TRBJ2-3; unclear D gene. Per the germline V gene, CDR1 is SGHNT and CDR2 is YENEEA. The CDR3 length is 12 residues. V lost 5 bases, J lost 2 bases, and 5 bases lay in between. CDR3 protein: CASSLSTDTQYF. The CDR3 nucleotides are TGTGCCAGCAGCCTTTCCACAGATACGCAGTATTTT.

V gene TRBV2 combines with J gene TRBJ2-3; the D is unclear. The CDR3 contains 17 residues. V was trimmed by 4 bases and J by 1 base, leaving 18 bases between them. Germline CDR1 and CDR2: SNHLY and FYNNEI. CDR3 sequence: CASSVGAEYWGTDTQYF. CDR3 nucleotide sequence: TGTGCCAGCAGTGTAGGTGCGGAGTACTGGGGCACAGATACGCAGTATTTT.

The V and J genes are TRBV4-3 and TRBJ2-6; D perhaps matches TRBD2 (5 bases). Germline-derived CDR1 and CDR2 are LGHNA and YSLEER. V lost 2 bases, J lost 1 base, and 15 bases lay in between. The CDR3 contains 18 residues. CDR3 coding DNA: TGCGCCAGCAGCCAAATCGTCATGCGGGCGTCTGGGGCCAACGTCCTGACTTTC. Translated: CASSQIVMRASGANVLTF.